This T cell receptor (beta chain) was recorded in a study of blood T cells in healthy people across ages (dated by TCRdb to between 2014 and 2017). The study in broad terms: In model experiments, template switching captured about one uniquely barcoded TCR beta cDNA molecule for every two T cells. To track age-related changes in TCR beta repertoire diversity, the study relied on deep sequencing normalized with unique cDNA molecular identifiers. To avoid experimental bias, donors of different ages were randomly spread across the sequencing lanes. The donors were split into four age groups: young (average 16 years), middle-aged (39), aged (more than 60) and long-lived (over 75). For two donors (one aged 18 to 29 and one aged 80 or older), the study analyzed two additional independent replicas of 1 million unique cDNA reads from the same blood draw. General conclusions and limits of the study: Compared with the aged group, more naive CD4+ T cells, fewer expanded clones and increased TCR diversity were shown by the long-lived group, suggesting age selection. Total diversity estimates from one million sequenced T cells were considered lower bounds and underestimates. As age increased, observed TCR beta diversity per million T cells dropped in a roughly linear way, and a significant reduction was already evident by age roughly 40. Because the CMV infection status of the donors was unknown, age-related changes in expanded clonotypes may potentially have been confounded. Because profiling used bulk unsorted PBMCs, naive and antigen-experienced compartments could not be compared conclusively. The percentage of naive T cells measured by flow cytometry correlated strongly with observed TCR beta diversity.

The 40 or so donors, aged about 6 to 90 years, were systemically healthy Caucasian individuals from Russia. About 9.6 milliliters of peripheral blood were collected from each donor into EDTA-treated Vacutainer tubes. PBMCs were isolated by Ficoll-Paque density-gradient centrifugation, with at least 6.5 million obtained per sample. Trizol reagent was used to extract total RNA from the PBMCs, yielding at least 6 micrograms per sample. For every donor, flow cytometry on a PBMC aliquot measured the percentage of naive CD45RAhigh/CD27high T cells. This clonotype turned up a few times. The antigen it binds to is not known. Per-base quality was not reported, and no clone a single base away is much larger than it. Receptor libraries were prepared by 5' RACE. Sequenced using an Illumina HiSeq 2500. A second PCR of roughly 6 to 12 cycles was run with a J-beta primer mix and a sample-barcoded 5' primer. Each TCR beta cDNA molecule received a unique molecular identifier from a template-switch 5' adaptor carrying 12 random nucleotides. At least 2.5 million CDR3-containing paired-end reads were obtained from each sample. First-strand cDNA synthesis was performed from all RNA using the Mint cDNA synthesis kit, with priming by a TRBC-specific oligonucleotide. Following uracil-DNA glycosylase treatment, all cDNA underwent a first 18-cycle PCR with the universal primers M1SS and BC2_uni_R. Per the source publication's procedure: Each sample was normalized by randomly selecting 1 million high-quality reads, each carrying a distinct molecular identifier. Instead of being binned into consensus sequences, reads that shared molecular identifiers were thrown out. MiTCR, with a Q25 quality threshold and the strictest error-elimination algorithm, was used for CDR3 identification, clonotype clustering and error correction. A nonparametric unseen species model with Euler transformation was used to estimate a lower bound on total TCR beta diversity. TCRdb applied fastp at Q25 and MiXCR to the public reads, then kept only in-frame beta chains. Rows with a matching CDR3 protein are joined into one entry that keeps the most common DNA and genes. The V and J calls shown here were made by TCRdb, not taken from the authors' results. Across this sample there are approximately 880,000 distinct CDR3 sequences, with roughly 48% seen only once. About an eighth of the sample goes to the ten largest clones.

From a lookup of the germline V gene, CDR1 and CDR2 are MGHRA and YSYEKL. Taken from cysteine to phenylalanine, the CDR3 has 16 residues. Only the CDR3 region is kept as DNA, spanning 48 bases read in frame from base 1. V loses 4 bases, J loses 2 bases, and the germline ends lie 15 bases apart. Material: blood. The TCR was taken from a man aged 30 to 39 in good health. The chain uses TRBV4-1 and TRBJ2-1; tentative D gene TRBD2, with 6 bases matching. Here is the DNA: TGCGCCAGCAGCCCTGATCCTTGGGGGGCCTACAATGAGCAGTTCTTC. It specifies CASSPDPWGAYNEQFF.